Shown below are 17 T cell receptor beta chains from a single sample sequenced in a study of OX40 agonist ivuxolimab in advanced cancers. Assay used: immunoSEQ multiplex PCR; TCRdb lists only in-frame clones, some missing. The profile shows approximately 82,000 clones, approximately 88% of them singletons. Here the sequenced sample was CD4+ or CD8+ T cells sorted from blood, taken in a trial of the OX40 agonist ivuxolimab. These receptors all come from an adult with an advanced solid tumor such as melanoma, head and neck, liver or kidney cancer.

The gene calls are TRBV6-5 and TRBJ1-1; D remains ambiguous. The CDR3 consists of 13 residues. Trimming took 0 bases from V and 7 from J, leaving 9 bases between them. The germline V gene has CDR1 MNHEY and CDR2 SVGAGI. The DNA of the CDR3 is TGTGCCAGCAGTTACTCGACCGGGTTTGAAGCTTTCTTT. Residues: CASSYSTGFEAFF.

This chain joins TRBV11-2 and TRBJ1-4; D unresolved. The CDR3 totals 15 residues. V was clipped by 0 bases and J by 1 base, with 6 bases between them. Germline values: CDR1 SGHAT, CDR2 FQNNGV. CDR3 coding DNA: TGTGCCAGCAGCTTAGATCATATAACTAATGAAAAACTGTTTTTT. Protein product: CASSLDHITNEKLFF.

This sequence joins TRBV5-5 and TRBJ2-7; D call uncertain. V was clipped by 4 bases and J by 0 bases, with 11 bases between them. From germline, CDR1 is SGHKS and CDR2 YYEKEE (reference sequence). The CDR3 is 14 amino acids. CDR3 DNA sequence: TGTGCCAGCAGCCGCGACGGTAACTCCTACGAGCAGTACTTC. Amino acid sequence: CASSRDGNSYEQYF. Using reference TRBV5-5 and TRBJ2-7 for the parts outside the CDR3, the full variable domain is DAGVTQSPTHLIKTRGQQVTLRCSPISGHKSVSWYQQVLGQGPQFIFQYYEKEERGRGNFPDRFSARQFPNYSSELNVNALLLGDSALYLCASSRDGNSYEQYFGPGTRLTVT.

In DNA, the CDR3 is TGCGCCAGTTACCGGGACAGGGCGTTGTACAATGAGCAGTTCTTC. Residues: CASYRDRALYNEQFF. The chain employs TRBV5-1 and TRBJ2-1; 9 positions agree with TRBD1. Germline V gene sequence: CDR1 SGHRS, CDR2 YFSETQ. V shed 8 bases and J 4 bases; nucleotides not matched to a gene: 10. The CDR3 is made up of 15 amino acids. The full variable domain, completed using reference TRBV5-1 and TRBJ2-1, is KAGVTQTPRYLIKTRGQQVTLSCSPISGHRSVSWYQQTPGQGLQFLFEYFSETQRNKGNFPGRFSGRQFSNSRSEMNVSTLELGDSALYLCASYRDRALYNEQFFGPGTRLTVL.

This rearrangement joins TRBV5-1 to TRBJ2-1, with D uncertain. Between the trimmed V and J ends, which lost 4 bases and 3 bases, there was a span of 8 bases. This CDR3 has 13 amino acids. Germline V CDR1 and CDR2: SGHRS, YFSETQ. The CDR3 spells CASSEVFYNEQFF. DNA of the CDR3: TGCGCCAGCAGCGAGGTCTTCTACAATGAGCAGTTCTTC.

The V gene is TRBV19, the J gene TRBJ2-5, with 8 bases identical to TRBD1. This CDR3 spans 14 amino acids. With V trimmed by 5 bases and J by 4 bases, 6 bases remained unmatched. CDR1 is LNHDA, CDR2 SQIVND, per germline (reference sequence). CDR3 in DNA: TGTGCCAGTAGTGGGCAGGGGGCAAGAGAGACCCAGTACTTC. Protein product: CASSGQGARETQYF. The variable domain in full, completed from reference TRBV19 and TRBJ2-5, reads DGGITQSPKYLFRKEGQNVTLSCEQNLNHDAMYWYRQDPGQGLRLIYYSQIVNDFQKGDIAEGYSVSREKKESFPLTVTSAQKNPTAFYLCASSGQGARETQYFGPGTRLLVL.

The CDR3 reads CASSLRGTVQETQYF. The CDR3 DNA follows: TGTGCCAGCAGCTTACGTGGGACAGTCCAAGAGACCCAGTACTTC. The chain recombines TRBV7-9 with TRBJ2-5; TRBD1 agrees at 7 bases. The CDR3 consists of 15 residues. With 2 bases clipped from V and 1 base from J, the junction kept 4 bases outside the gene matches. Germline loops: CDR1 SEHNR, CDR2 FQNEAQ (reference sequence).

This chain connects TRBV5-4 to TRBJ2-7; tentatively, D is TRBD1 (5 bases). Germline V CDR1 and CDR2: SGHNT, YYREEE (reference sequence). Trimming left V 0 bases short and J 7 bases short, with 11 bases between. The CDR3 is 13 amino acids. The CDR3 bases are TGTGCCAGCAGCTTGGCCTTCAGGGCAGAGCAGTACTTC. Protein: CASSLAFRAEQYF. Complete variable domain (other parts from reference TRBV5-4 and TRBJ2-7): ETGVTQSPTHLIKTRGQQVTLRCSSQSGHNTVSWYQQALGQGPQFIFQYYREEENGRGNFPPRFSGLQFPNYSSELNVNALELDDSALYLCASSLAFRAEQYFGPGTRLTVT.

CDR3 protein: CATRGGARETQYF. CDR3 nucleotide sequence: TGTGCCACCCGGGGGGGGGCTAGGGAGACCCAGTACTTC. This chain joins TRBV15 and TRBJ2-5; 8 bases agree with TRBD2. Germline assignment: CDR1 LNHNV and CDR2 YYDKDF (reference sequence). Trimming at V came to 8 bases and at J to 5 bases, leaving 7 bases not matched to a gene. The length of the CDR3 is 13 residues.

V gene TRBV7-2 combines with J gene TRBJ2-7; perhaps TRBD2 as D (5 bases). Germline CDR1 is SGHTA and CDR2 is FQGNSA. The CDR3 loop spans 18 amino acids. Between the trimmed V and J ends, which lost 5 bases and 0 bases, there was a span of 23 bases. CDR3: CASSRGLGLTASSYEQYF. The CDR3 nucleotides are TGTGCCAGCAGCCGAGGGTTGGGTCTAACAGCATCCTCCTACGAGCAGTACTTC. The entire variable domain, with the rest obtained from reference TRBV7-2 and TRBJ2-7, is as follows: GAGVSQSPSNKVTEKGKDVELRCDPISGHTALYWYRQSLGQGLEFLIYFQGNSAPDKSGLPSDRFSAERTGGSVSTLTIQRTQQEDSAVYLCASSRGLGLTASSYEQYFGPGTRLTVT.

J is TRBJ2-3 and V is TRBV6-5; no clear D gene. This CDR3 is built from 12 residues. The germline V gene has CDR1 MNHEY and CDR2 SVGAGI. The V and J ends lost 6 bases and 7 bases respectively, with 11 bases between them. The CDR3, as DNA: TGTGCCAGCAGAGCTACCTCAAATACGCAGTATTTT. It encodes CASRATSNTQYF.

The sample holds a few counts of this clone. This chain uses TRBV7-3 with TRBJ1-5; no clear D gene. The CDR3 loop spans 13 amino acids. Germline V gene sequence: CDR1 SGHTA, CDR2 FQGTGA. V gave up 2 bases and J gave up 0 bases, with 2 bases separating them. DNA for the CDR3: TGTGCCAGCAGCTTAGATAGCAATCAGCCCCAGCATTTT. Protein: CASSLDSNQPQHF.

The CDR3, as DNA: TGTGCCAGCAGTCCGCCCCGGGACAACAATCAGCCCCAGCATTTT. This translates into CASSPPRDNNQPQHF. This chain uses TRBV28 with TRBJ1-5; D may be TRBD1 (6 bases). V gave up 5 bases and J gave up 3 bases, with 14 bases separating them. CDR1 MDHEN and CDR2 SYDVKM come from the germline V gene. CDR3 length: 15 residues. The full variable domain, its missing parts supplied by reference TRBV28 and TRBJ1-5, is DVKVTQSSRYLVKRTGEKVFLECVQDMDHENMFWYRQDPGLGLRLIYFSYDVKMKEKGDIPEGYSVSREKKERFSLILESASTNQTSMYLCASSPPRDNNQPQHFGDGTRLSIL.

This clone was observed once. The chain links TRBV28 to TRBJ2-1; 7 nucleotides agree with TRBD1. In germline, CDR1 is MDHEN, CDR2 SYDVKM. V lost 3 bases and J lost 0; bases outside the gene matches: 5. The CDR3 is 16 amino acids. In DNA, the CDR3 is TGTGCCAGCAGTTTTACAGGGGAGTTCTCCTACAATGAGCAGTTCTTC. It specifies CASSFTGEFSYNEQFF.

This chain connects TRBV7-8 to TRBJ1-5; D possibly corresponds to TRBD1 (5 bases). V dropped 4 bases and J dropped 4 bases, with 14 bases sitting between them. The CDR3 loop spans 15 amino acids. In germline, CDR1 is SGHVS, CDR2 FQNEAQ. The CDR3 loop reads CASSSTTGLNQPQHF. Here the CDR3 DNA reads TGTGCCAGCAGCTCTACGACGGGACTTAATCAGCCCCAGCATTTT.

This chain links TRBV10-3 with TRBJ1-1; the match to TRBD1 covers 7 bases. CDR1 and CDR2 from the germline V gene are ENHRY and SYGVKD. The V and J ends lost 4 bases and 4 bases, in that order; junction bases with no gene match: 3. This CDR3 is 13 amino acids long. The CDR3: CAISGQGGTEAFF. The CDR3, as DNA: TGTGCCATCAGTGGGCAGGGGGGCACTGAAGCTTTCTTT.

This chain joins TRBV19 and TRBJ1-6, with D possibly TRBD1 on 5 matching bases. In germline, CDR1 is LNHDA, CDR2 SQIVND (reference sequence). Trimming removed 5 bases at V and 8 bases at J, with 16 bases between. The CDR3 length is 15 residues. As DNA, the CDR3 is TGTGCCAGTAGTGCGGGGCAGGGAATATATTCACCCCTCCACTTT. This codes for CASSAGQGIYSPLHF.